These 7 T cell receptor beta chains were all obtained from the same sample, sequenced in a study of cytomegalovirus exposure and HLA in healthy donors. PCR was performed using 60 Vbeta and 13 Jbeta primers. Libraries were prepared by immunoSEQ multiplex PCR; TCRdb keeps only in-frame clonotypes and omits some of them. The sample includes 90,000 to 140,000 clones, around four fifths of them seen just once. The sequenced material came from PBMCs. Receptors were obtained from a woman in her thirties or forties in good health and CMV-seropositive.

A few counts support this clone. The V and J genes are TRBV25-1 and TRBJ2-7; a weak D match, TRBD2 (5 bases). Germline V gene data show CDR1 as MGHDK and CDR2 as SYGVNS. This CDR3 is built from 11 residues. With 6 bases removed from V and 4 bases from J, the gap between germline ends came to 7 bases. The CDR3 bases are TGTGCCAGCAGCGACTATTACGAGCAGTACTTC. This gives the protein CASSDYYEQYF.

Only one count was recorded for this clone. The chain links TRBV7-6 to TRBJ2-1; no definite D call. This CDR3 is 12 amino acids long. The germline V gene encodes CDR1 SGHVS and CDR2 FNYEAQ. V dropped 5 bases and J dropped 6 bases, with 8 bases sitting between them. This CDR3 is CASSTQSNEQFF. CDR3 nucleotide sequence: TGTGCCAGCAGCACACAGAGCAATGAGCAGTTCTTC.

The chain carries TRBV29-1 and TRBJ1-2; the D is unclear. From germline, CDR1 is SQVTM and CDR2 ANQGSEA. The CDR3 runs to 11 residues. V gave up 3 bases and J gave up 8 bases, with 10 bases separating them. The CDR3 is CSVEAGGGYTF. The CDR3 nucleotides read TGCAGCGTTGAGGCGGGCGGGGGCTACACCTTC.

This clone was detected only a few times. The V and J genes are TRBV28 and TRBJ2-1; TRBD2 aligns across 14 bases. Trimming cost V 5 bases and J 7 bases; bases outside gene matches: 7. There are 16 residues in the CDR3. Germline CDR1 reads MDHEN; CDR2 reads SYDVKM. CDR3 sequence reads: CASSTQGLAGVNEQFF. In DNA form, the CDR3 reads TGTGCCAGCAGTACGCAGGGACTAGCGGGAGTTAATGAGCAGTTCTTC.

The V and J genes are TRBV29-1 and TRBJ2-7; 8 nucleotides match TRBD1. The CDR3 consists of 13 residues. Germline V lookup: CDR1 SQVTM, CDR2 ANQGSEA. The V gene end was trimmed by 4 bases and the J gene end by 0 bases; junction bases not matched to a gene: 2. DNA for the CDR3: TGCAGCGTTGGGACAGGGAGCTCCTACGAGCAGTACTTC. It is translated as CSVGTGSSYEQYF.

This chain joins TRBV19 and TRBJ1-5; D unresolved. From germline, CDR1 is LNHDA and CDR2 SQIVND (reference sequence). V lost 5 bases to trimming and J lost 4 bases, with 15 bases between them. The CDR3 consists of 15 residues. CDR3 nucleotides: TGTGCCAGTAGTTGGGCCGAGATATTTAATCAGCCCCAGCATTTT. It codes for CASSWAEIFNQPQHF.

The chain couples TRBV7-8 to TRBJ2-3, with TRBD2 matching over 8 bases. V was pared by 2 bases and J by 8 bases, with 6 bases of the junction left unmatched. The germline CDR1 and CDR2 sequences are SGHVS and FQNEAQ. CDR3 length equals 14 residues. CDR3 in DNA: TGTGCCAGCAGCTTATCAGGACTAGCTGCTACGCAGTATTTT. The encoded protein is CASSLSGLAATQYF.